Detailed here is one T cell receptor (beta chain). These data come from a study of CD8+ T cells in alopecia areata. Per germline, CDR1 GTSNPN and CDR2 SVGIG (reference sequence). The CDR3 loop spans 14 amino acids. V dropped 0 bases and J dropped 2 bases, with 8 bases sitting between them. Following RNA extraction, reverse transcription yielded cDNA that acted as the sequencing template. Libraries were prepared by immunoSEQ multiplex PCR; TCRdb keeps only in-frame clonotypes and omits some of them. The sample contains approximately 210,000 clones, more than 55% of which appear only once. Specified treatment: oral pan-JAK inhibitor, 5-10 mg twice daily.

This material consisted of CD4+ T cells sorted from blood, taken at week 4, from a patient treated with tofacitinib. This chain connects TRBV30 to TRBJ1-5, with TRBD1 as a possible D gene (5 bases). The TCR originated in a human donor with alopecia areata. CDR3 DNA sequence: TGTGCCTGGAGTGTCGTACAGGGCAATCAGCCCCAGCATTTT. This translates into CAWSVVQGNQPQHF. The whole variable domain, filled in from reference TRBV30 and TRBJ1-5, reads SQTIHQWPATLVQPVGSPLSLECTVEGTSNPNLYWYRQAAGRGLQLLFYSVGIGQISSEVPQNLSASRPQDRQFILSSKKLLLSDSGFYLCAWSVVQGNQPQHFGDGTRLSIL.